This TCR beta chain was documented in a study of blood T cells in healthy people across ages. A remark on this clonotype: The antigen remains undetermined.

A sample-barcoded 5' primer and a J-beta primer mix were used in a second PCR of about 7 to 11 cycles. TCRdb used MiXCR to reprocess the 5' RACE reads, holding one entry per CDR3 protein. The sample shows more than 1 million distinct CDR3 sequences, more than 35% of them seen only once. Findings of the study overall: Estimated diversity that came from one million T cells was considered an underestimate.

V was cut by 2 bases and J by 2 bases, with 13 bases left in between. The germline V gene has CDR1 MNHEY and CDR2 SVGAGI. CDR3 length: 15 residues. The chain is built from TRBV6-5 and TRBJ2-7; a weak D match, TRBD2 (5 bases). The clonotype was recovered from an older woman in good health. The sample was blood. The CDR3 DNA follows: TGTGCCAGCAGTTACACGAGCGGAAAGACCTACGAGCAGTACTTC. Translating it yields CASSYTSGKTYEQYF.